This T cell receptor (beta chain) was documented in a study of post-analysis software for immune sequencing data. General observations from the study: About five TRBV segments were more frequent in patients than controls; TRBV5-6, TRBV5-1 and TRBV20-1 belonged to this group.

To note about this clonotype: Its cognate antigen is unknown.

Unmatched junction bases numbered 2, after V lost 1 base and J lost 12 bases. CDR1 is SGHTA, CDR2 FQGNSA, per germline. CDR3 size: 14 residues. Every TCR beta cDNA library bore unique molecular identifiers. T cells numbering roughly 1 to 10 million yielded roughly 500,000 cDNA molecules. TCRdb re-analysed the PCR reads in MiXCR, keeping a single row per CDR3 protein. The repertoire includes 750,000 to 950,000 distinct CDR3 sequences, around 50% of them detected once, and under 6% sits in the top ten. The V and J genes are TRBV7-2 and TRBJ2-1, with 14 positions matching TRBD2. This TCR derives from a girl under 18 with multiple sclerosis. Material for sequencing was blood. Here the CDR3 DNA reads TGTGCCAGCAGCTTAGGGGGACTAGCGGGAGTGCAGTTCTTC. Encoded protein: CASSLGGLAGVQFF.